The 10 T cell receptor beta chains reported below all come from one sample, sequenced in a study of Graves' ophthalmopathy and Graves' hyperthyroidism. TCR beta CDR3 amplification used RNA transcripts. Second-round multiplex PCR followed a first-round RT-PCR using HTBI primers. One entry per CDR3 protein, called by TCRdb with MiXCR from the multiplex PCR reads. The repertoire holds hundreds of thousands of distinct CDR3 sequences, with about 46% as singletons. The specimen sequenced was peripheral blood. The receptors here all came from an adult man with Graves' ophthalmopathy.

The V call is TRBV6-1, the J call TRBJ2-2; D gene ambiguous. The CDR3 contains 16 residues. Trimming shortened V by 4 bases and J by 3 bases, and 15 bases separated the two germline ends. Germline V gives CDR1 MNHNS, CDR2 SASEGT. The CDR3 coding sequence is TGTGCCAGCAGTGGGTTGGGCGTTGAATACACCGGGGAGCTGTTTTTT. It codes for CASSGLGVEYTGELFF.

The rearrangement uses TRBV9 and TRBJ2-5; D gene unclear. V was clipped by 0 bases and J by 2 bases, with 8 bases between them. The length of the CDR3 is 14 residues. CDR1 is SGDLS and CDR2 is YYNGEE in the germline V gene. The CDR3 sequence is CASSVGAVQETQYF. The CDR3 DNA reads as TGTGCCAGCAGCGTAGGGGCGGTACAAGAGACCCAGTACTTC.

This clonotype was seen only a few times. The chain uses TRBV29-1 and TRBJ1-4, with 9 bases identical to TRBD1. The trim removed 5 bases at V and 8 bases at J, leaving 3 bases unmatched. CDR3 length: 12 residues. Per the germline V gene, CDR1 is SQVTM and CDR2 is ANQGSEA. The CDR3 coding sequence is TGCAGCGTTTTAGGGACAGGGGAAAAACTGTTTTTT. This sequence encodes CSVLGTGEKLFF. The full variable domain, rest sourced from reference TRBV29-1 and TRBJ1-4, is SAVISQKPSRDICQRGTSLTIQCQVDSQVTMMFWYRQQPGQSLTLIATANQGSEATYESGFVIDKFPISRPNLTFSTLTVSNMSPEDSSIYLCSVLGTGEKLFFGSGTQLSVL.

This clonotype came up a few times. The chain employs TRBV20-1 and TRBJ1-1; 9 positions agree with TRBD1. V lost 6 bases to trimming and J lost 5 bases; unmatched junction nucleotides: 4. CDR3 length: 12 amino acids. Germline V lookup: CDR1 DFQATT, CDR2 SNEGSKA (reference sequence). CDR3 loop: CSAPTGGTEAFF. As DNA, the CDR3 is TGCAGTGCGCCGACAGGGGGAACTGAAGCTTTCTTT.

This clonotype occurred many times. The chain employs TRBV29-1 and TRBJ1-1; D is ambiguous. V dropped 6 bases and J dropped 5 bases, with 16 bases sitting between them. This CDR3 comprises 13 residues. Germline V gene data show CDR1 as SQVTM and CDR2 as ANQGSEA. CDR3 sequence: CSVGFDIGTEAFF. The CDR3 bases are TGCAGCGTGGGATTCGATATAGGAACTGAAGCTTTCTTT.

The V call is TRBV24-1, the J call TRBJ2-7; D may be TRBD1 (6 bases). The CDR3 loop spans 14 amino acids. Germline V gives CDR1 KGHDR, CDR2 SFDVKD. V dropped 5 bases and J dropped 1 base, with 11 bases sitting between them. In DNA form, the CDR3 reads TGTGCCACCAGTGCGGCAGGGGATTCCTACGAGCAGTACTTC. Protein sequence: CATSAAGDSYEQYF.

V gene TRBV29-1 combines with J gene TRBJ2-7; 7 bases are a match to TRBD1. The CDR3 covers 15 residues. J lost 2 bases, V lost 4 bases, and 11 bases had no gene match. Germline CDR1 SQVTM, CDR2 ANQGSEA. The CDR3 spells CSVATGTEEPYEQYF. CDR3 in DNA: TGCAGCGTTGCAACCGGGACAGAAGAACCCTACGAGCAGTACTTC.

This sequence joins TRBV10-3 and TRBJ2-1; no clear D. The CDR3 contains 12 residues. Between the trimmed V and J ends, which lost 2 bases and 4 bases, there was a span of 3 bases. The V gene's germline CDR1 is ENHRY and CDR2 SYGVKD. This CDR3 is CAISELYNEQFF. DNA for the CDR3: TGTGCCATCAGTGAGCTGTACAATGAGCAGTTCTTC.

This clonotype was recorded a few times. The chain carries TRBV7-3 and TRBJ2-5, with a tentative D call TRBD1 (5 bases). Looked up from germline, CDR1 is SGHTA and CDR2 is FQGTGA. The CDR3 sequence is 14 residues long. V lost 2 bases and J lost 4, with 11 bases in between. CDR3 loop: CASSLGAGGETQYF. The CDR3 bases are TGTGCCAGCAGCTTAGGGGCAGGTGGAGAGACCCAGTACTTC.

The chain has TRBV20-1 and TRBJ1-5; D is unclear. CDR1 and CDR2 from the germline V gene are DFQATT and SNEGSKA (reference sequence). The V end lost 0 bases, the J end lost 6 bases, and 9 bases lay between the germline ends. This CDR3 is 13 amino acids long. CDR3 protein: CSAREAIAQPQHF. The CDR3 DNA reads TGCAGTGCTAGAGAGGCAATCGCTCAGCCCCAGCATTTT.